The present T cell receptor (beta chain) was sequenced within a study of CD8+CD57+ T cells in acquired aplastic anemia. Overall study context: Sorted CD4+ and CD8+ cells gave a mean 3.2 ug DNA, range roughly 0.19 to 30 ug.

Genomic DNA served as template for TCR beta VDJ and CDR3 profiling. TCRdb itself ran the reads through MiXCR, one entry per CDR3 protein. Of 100,000 to 150,000 distinct CDR3 sequences listed, less than 45% were seen once; the top ten hold 8.4%. The table lists this clonotype with many counts. This receptor was identified in a human donor in good health, serving as a control. The source material was sorted CD4+, CD8+, or CD8+CD57+ T cells (not recorded which) from PBMCs.

CDR3 in DNA: TGTGCCATCAGTGACTGGCGGCAAATTGACAATGAGCAGTTCTTC. Protein: CAISDWRQIDNEQFF. The V call is TRBV10-3, the J call TRBJ2-1; D gene unclear. Germline CDR1 is ENHRY and CDR2 is SYGVKD. The germline V and J ends were trimmed by 3 bases and 5 bases, with 14 bases remaining between them. CDR3 length equals 15 residues.